One sample yielded the 20 T cell receptor beta chains listed below, sequenced in a study of blood T cells in healthy people across ages. It was with a sample-barcoded 5' primer and a J-beta primer mix that a second PCR of about 6 to 11 cycles was run. TCRdb reprocessed the 5' RACE reads via MiXCR and lists one record per CDR3 protein. The sample has around 2 million distinct CDR3 sequences, roughly 43% seen once; the top ten hold more than 20%. The source material was blood. These receptors all come from a human donor in good health.

The chain is built from TRBV20-1 and TRBJ2-7, with 11 bases aligning to TRBD1. This CDR3 contains 15 residues. V lost 5 bases and J lost 3; bases outside the gene matches: 9. Germline CDR1 DFQATT, CDR2 SNEGSKA (reference sequence). The CDR3 protein is CSARRTGGSIYEQYF. The CDR3 coding sequence is TGCAGTGCTCGACGGACAGGGGGCTCCATCTACGAGCAGTACTTC.

This clonotype was seen more than once but under ten times. The chain couples TRBV7-2 to TRBJ2-3; 7 nucleotides agree with TRBD2. CDR3 length: 17 amino acids. The V and J ends lost 6 bases and 1 base, in that order; junction bases with no gene match: 13. Germline CDR1 reads SGHTA; CDR2 reads FQGNSA. The CDR3 loop reads CASRPGSGVSGTDTQYF. DNA of the CDR3: TGTGCCAGCAGACCAGGGAGCGGGGTATCTGGCACAGATACGCAGTATTTT. Full variable domain (missing parts from reference TRBV7-2 and TRBJ2-3): GAGVSQSPSNKVTEKGKDVELRCDPISGHTALYWYRQSLGQGLEFLIYFQGNSAPDKSGLPSDRFSAERTGGSVSTLTIQRTQQEDSAVYLCASRPGSGVSGTDTQYFGPGTRLTVL.

This clonotype occurred a few times. The V and J genes are TRBV20-1 and TRBJ1-2; D remains unclear. The germline gives CDR1 DFQATT, CDR2 SNEGSKA (reference sequence). The CDR3 spans 10 residues. Trimming shortened V by 3 bases and J by 9 bases, and 8 bases separated the two germline ends. The CDR3 region is CSASPRSYTF. CDR3 sequence (DNA): TGCAGTGCTAGCCCCCGAAGCTACACCTTC.

This chain joins TRBV20-1 and TRBJ2-3; 14 bases are a match to TRBD2. The CDR3 totals 16 residues. In germline, CDR1 is DFQATT, CDR2 SNEGSKA (reference sequence). The V gene end was trimmed by 6 bases and the J gene end by 8 bases; junction bases not matched to a gene: 13. In DNA form, the CDR3 reads TGCAGTGCGCCTGGGACTAGCGGGGGTCCCCCGGGTACGCAGTATTTT. Protein: CSAPGTSGGPPGTQYF.

The chain employs TRBV7-2 and TRBJ2-5; TRBD2 agrees at 7 bases. Matching the DNA end better, TRBJ2-7 makes the J call doubtful. CDR1 and CDR2 from the germline V gene are SGHTA and FQGNSA. CDR3 length equals 17 residues. The CDR3 DNA reads as TGTGCCAGCAGCTTACTATTCGAGACGGGAGGATACTACGAGCAGTACTTC. Translating gives CASSLLFETGGYYEQYF.

Regarding this clonotype: Since no conserved phenylalanine or tryptophan closes the CDR3, a read error is the likely cause. The chain couples TRBV20-1 to TRBJ2-3; 10 bases fit TRBD2. Germline values: CDR1 DFQATT, CDR2 SNEGSKA (reference sequence). The CDR3 totals 16 residues. V lost 0 bases to trimming and J lost 2 bases; unmatched junction nucleotides: 5. The CDR3 bases are TGCAGTGCTAGAGATTTAAGCGGGGGGGACACAGATACGCAGTATTAT. Protein: CSARDLSGGDTDTQYY.

This clonotype was observed a handful of times. This chain links TRBV7-3 with TRBJ1-2; 7 bases agree with TRBD1. Per the germline V gene, CDR1 is SGHTA and CDR2 is FQGTGA. V lost 3 bases and J lost 4; bases outside the gene matches: 2. This CDR3 region has 13 residues. CDR3 in amino acids: CASSFGDSYGYTF. Here the CDR3 DNA reads TGTGCCAGCAGCTTCGGGGACAGCTATGGCTACACCTTC.

This clonotype was seen only a few times. The chain couples TRBV13 to TRBJ1-1; no clear D. The CDR3 length is 14 residues. CDR1 and CDR2 (germline): PRHDT, FYEKMQ (reference sequence). The V end lost 5 bases, the J end lost 7 bases, and 17 bases lay between the germline ends. The CDR3 loop reads CASSLPGTGNEAFF. Written as DNA, the CDR3 is TGTGCCAGCAGCCTGCCGGGTACGGGTAATGAAGCTTTCTTT.

This clonotype has just a few counts. The chain combines TRBV18 with TRBJ2-1; weak D call: TRBD1 (5 bases). Germline CDR1 KGHSH, CDR2 LQKENI. CDR3 length equals 17 residues. Trimming pared 2 bases from V and 2 bases from J, leaving 16 bases between. The CDR3 loop reads CASSPWQGGRTYNEQFF. The CDR3 DNA sequence: TGTGCCAGCTCACCATGGCAGGGCGGACGTACCTACAATGAGCAGTTCTTC.

V usage is TRBV29-1 and J usage is TRBJ2-3, with D maybe TRBD2 (5 bases). The germline gives CDR1 SQVTM, CDR2 ANQGSEA. Trimming removed 3 bases at V and 1 base at J, with 8 bases between. CDR3 length: 13 residues. The chain's CDR3 is CSVDIGGTDTQYF. The CDR3 DNA is TGCAGCGTTGATATCGGGGGCACAGATACGCAGTATTTT.

This clonotype was counted between two and nine times. V gene TRBV5-1 combines with J gene TRBJ2-5; no clear D gene. CDR3 length: 14 amino acids. CDR1 and CDR2 (germline): SGHRS, YFSETQ. The V end was cut by 5 bases, the J end by 13 bases, with 24 bases between. As DNA, the CDR3 is TGCGCCAGCAGACCCCAACAAACCCTTAGTCCGGTGTACTTC. It is translated as CASRPQQTLSPVYF.

The sample holds a few counts of this clonotype. J is TRBJ1-6 and V is TRBV5-1; D may be TRBD1 (6 bases). With 1 base removed from V and 7 bases from J, the gap between germline ends came to 12 bases. Germline assignment: CDR1 SGHRS and CDR2 YFSETQ. The CDR3 is 15 residues long. This chain's CDR3 is CASSLTGQRNSPLHF. The DNA for the CDR3 is TGCGCCAGCAGCTTGACCGGACAGAGGAATTCACCCCTCCACTTT.

The CDR3 coding sequence is TGTGCCATCAATAGCGGGGGGGCTGTAGGGGAGCAGTTCTTC. It specifies CAINSGGAVGEQFF. The gene calls are TRBV10-3 and TRBJ2-1; 11 bases line up with TRBD2. V was clipped by 7 bases and J by 10 bases; unmatched bases: 9. The CDR3 runs 14 residues. The germline CDR1 and CDR2 sequences are ENHRY and SYGVKD.

This clonotype was counted only a few times. The V gene is TRBV4-1, the J gene TRBJ2-1; 16 nucleotides align to TRBD2. Germline CDR1 is MGHRA and CDR2 is YSYEKL. The CDR3 loop spans 21 amino acids. Germline trimming cut 3 bases from V and 3 bases from J; bases unmatched to any gene: 14. As DNA, the CDR3 is TGCGCCAGCAGCCACCCTCGACCGGGGACTAGCGGGGGGGCGGTCTACAATGAGCAGTTCTTC. Protein: CASSHPRPGTSGGAVYNEQFF.

CDR3 DNA sequence: TGCGCCAGCAGCTTGGGCCTAGGGCGGTTCTTC. Protein product: CASSLGLGRFF. This chain joins TRBV5-1 and TRBJ2-1, with D unresolved. The germline V and J ends were trimmed by 0 bases and 15 bases, with 10 bases remaining between them. CDR1 is SGHRS and CDR2 is YFSETQ in the germline V gene. CDR3 length equals 11 residues. The whole variable domain, remainder taken from reference TRBV5-1 and TRBJ2-1, is KAGVTQTPRYLIKTRGQQVTLSCSPISGHRSVSWYQQTPGQGLQFLFEYFSETQRNKGNFPGRFSGRQFSNSRSEMNVSTLELGDSALYLCASSLGLGRFFGPGTRLTVL.

This rearrangement joins TRBV12-3 or TRBV12-4 to TRBJ1-1; 7 nucleotides align to TRBD1. The CDR3 covers 18 residues. The V gene end was trimmed by 7 bases and the J gene end by 1 base; junction bases not matched to a gene: 18. The CDR3 loop reads CASTSTFQEEGANTEAFF. The CDR3 DNA follows: TGTGCCAGCACCTCAACCTTTCAAGAGGAGGGGGCGAACACTGAAGCTTTCTTT.

This clonotype was picked up a small number of times. The CDR3 protein is CASRARTGTGPEKLFF. As DNA, the CDR3 is TGTGCCAGCAGAGCGAGAACCGGGACAGGTCCTGAAAAACTGTTTTTT. The rearrangement joins TRBV28 to TRBJ1-4; TRBD1 matches at 8 bases. Trimming took 6 bases from V and 7 from J; bases not matched to a gene: 13. The CDR3 consists of 16 residues. The germline V gene encodes CDR1 MDHEN and CDR2 SYDVKM.

This rearrangement joins TRBV5-6 to TRBJ2-3; D call uncertain. This CDR3 region has 14 residues. The germline V gene has CDR1 SGHDT and CDR2 YYEEEE. V shed 0 bases and J shed 4 bases, with 9 bases lying between them. CDR3: CASSLVYSPDTQYF. As DNA, the CDR3 is TGTGCCAGCAGCTTGGTATACAGTCCAGATACGCAGTATTTT.

The rearrangement links TRBV4-3 to TRBJ2-7, with 9 bases aligning to TRBD2. The J segment lost 3 bases and the V segment lost 1 base, leaving 10 bases of the junction unmatched. CDR3 size: 17 residues. CDR1 is LGHNA, CDR2 YSLEER, per germline. The chain's CDR3 is CASSQGDRAGGDYEQYF. In nucleotides, the CDR3 is TGCGCCAGCAGCCAAGGGGATCGAGCGGGGGGCGACTACGAGCAGTACTTC.

The V gene is TRBV7-2, the J gene TRBJ1-1, with D tentatively TRBD1 (6 bases). Trimming removed 4 bases at V and 3 bases at J, with 12 bases between. The CDR3 extends over 14 amino acids. CDR1 SGHTA and CDR2 FQGNSA come from the germline V gene. The CDR3 region has the DNA TGTGCCAGCAGCTCCTATAAGGGGGACACTGAAGCTTTCTTT. It yields the protein CASSSYKGDTEAFF.